The sequence of this T cell receptor beta chain was determined in a study of blood T cell repertoires in COVID-19. Sequencing was performed with immunoSEQ multiplex PCR; in TCRdb, only in-frame clones are kept and a portion is missing. The table lists some 400,000 clones, 80% to 90% of them singletons. The CDR3 extends over 15 amino acids. CDR1 is MNHEY, CDR2 SMNVEV, per germline (reference sequence). The V and J ends lost 4 bases and 8 bases, in that order; junction bases with no gene match: 10. This chain links TRBV27 with TRBJ1-4, with TRBD1 identical over 7 bases. This clonotype was obtained from a man younger than 40 who had recovered from COVID-19. The sample consisted of PBMCs or T cells enriched from blood (not recorded which). CDR3 sequence (DNA): TGTGCCAGCAGTTCCCGACAGGGTGGAAGGGAAAAACTGTTTTTT. Its translation is CASSSRQGGREKLFF.